The subject of this entry is one T cell receptor (beta chain). CDR1 and CDR2 (germline): KGHSH, LQKENI. The V and J ends lost 5 bases and 4 bases, in that order; junction bases with no gene match: 6. The CDR3 runs 14 residues. This record comes from a study of PD-L1 blockade in urothelial cancer. Study-wide background: Males with bladder-origin urothelial cancer constituted most of the roughly 29 patients. After treatment start, blood was analyzed at 3 weeks (second dose) and at 6 weeks.

Time point of the sample: pretreatment peripheral blood. Patients' urothelial carcinoma was locally advanced or metastatic. The templates were synthetic TCR analogs, and they were spiked into each PCR. Profiled with immunoSEQ multiplex PCR; TCRdb holds only in-frame clones, not every one. The repertoire holds tens of thousands of clones, with 84% as singletons. The receptor's source is a man in his sixties with urothelial cancer. This specimen consisted of PBMCs, obtained around atezolizumab (anti-PD-L1) treatment. V gene TRBV18 combines with J gene TRBJ2-3; 7 nucleotides agree with TRBD1. CDR3 loop: CASSSQTGSDTQYF. CDR3 nucleotides: TGTGCCAGCTCATCCCAGACAGGGTCAGATACGCAGTATTTT.